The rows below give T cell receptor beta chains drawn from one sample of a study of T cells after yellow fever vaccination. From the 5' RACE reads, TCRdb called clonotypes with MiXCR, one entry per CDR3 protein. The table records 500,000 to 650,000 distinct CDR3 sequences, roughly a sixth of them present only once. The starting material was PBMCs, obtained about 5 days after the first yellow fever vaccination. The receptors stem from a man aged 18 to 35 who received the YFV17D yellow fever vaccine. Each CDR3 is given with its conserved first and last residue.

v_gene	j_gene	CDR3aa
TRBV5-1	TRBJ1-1	CASSFGRADTEAFF
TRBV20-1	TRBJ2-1	CSAVGTGGTLYNEQFF
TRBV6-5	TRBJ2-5	CASSYDGGRRETQYF
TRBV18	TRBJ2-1	CASSSGQAPFF
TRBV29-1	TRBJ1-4	CSASGQGDNEKLFF
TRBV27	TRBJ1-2	CASSIQGQGYGYTF
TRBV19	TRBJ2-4	CASAQGAVGSGGENIQYF
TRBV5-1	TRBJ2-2	CASSLLGGTGELFF
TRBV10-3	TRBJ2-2	CAISEGSVANTGELFF
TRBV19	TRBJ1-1	CASSLRGKATEAFF
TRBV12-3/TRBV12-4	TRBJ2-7	CASSNVLAGYEQYF
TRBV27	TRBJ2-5	CASSLWGPNQETQYF
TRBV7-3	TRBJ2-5	CASSLNPGQEETQYF
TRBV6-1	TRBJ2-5	CASSTGTGVETQYF
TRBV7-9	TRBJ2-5	CASSSNQGGEQETQYF
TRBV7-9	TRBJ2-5	CASSREHGTKQYF
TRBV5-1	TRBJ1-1	CASSLGPTGASNTEAFF
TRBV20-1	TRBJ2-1	CSARDRLEAYNEQFF
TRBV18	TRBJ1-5	CASSPQGRDQPQHF
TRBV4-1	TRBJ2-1	CASSHPSGGEQFF
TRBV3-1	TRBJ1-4	CASSRQGNEKLFF
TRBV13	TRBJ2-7	CASSVRPGQNIYEQYF
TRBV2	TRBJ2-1	CATGQGAGEQFF
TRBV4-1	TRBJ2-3	CASSQPIRAGDTQYF
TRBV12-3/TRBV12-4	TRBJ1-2	CASSLVALQGYTF
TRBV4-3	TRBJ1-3	CASSQDGRGAGNTIYF
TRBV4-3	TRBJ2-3	CASSPGQAGRGPDTQYF
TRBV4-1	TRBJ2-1	CASSPAAGPSYNEQFF
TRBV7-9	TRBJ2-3	CASSDRDRGADTQYF
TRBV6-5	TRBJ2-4	CASSFTSEGGNQYF
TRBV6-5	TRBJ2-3	CASSSPLERGGTDTQYF
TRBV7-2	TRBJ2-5	CASSLVPVQETQYF
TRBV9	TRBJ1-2	CASSAIPQGPYGYTF
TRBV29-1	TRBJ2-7	CSVFGDPNDYEQYF
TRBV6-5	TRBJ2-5	CASSFTGTGEETQYF